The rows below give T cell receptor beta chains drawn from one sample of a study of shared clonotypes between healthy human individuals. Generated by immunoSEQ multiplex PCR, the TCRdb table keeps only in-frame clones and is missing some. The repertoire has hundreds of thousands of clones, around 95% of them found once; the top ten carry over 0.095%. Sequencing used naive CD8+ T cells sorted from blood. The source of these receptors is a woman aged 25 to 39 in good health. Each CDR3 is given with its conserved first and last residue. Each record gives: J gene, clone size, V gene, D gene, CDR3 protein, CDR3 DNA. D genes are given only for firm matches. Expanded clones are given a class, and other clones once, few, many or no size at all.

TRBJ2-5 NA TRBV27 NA CASSLSLGTQQETQYF TGTGCCAGCAGTTTATCCCTCGGGACACAGCAAGAGACCCAGTACTTC
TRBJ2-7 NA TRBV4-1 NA CASSQEPVGPYEQYF TGCGCCAGCAGCCAGGAGCCCGTGGGGCCCTACGAGCAGTACTTC
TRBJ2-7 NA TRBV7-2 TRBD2 CASSAELAGLEQYF TGTGCCAGCAGCGCGGAGCTAGCGGGGCTCGAGCAGTACTTC
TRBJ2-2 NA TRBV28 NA CASSFRRGRGLAGELFF TGTGCCAGCAGTTTCCGACGTGGCAGGGGATTGGCCGGGGAGCTGTTTTTT
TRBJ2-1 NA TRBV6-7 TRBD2 CASVRLASLSVEQFF TGTGCCAGCGTACGACTAGCGTCTCTCTCTGTCGAGCAGTTCTTC
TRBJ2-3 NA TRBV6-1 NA CASRKTGNLGTQYF TGTGCCAGCAGGAAAACAGGGAATCTAGGCACGCAGTATTTT
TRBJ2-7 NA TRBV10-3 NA CAISLLASYEQYF TGTGCCATCTCTTTGCTAGCCTCCTACGAGCAGTACTTC
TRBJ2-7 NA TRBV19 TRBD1 CASSFGQGIIYEQYF TGTGCCAGTAGTTTCGGACAGGGGATAATCTACGAGCAGTACTTC
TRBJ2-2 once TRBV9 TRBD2 CASSGTSGTTGELFF TGTGCCAGCAGCGGGACTAGCGGGACTACCGGGGAGCTGTTTTTT
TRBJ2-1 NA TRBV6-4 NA CASSDDRRNEQFF TGTGCCAGCAGTGACGACCGCCGAAATGAGCAGTTCTTC
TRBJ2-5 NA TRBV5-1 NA CASSLSPRAAQETQYF TGCGCCAGCAGCTTGAGTCCCCGCGCCGCCCAAGAGACCCAGTACTTC
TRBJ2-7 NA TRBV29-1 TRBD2 CSVDIRSGSSYEQYF TGCAGCGTTGATATTCGAAGCGGGAGCTCCTACGAGCAGTACTTC
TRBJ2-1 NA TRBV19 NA CASSWLLGYNEQFF TGTGCCAGTAGTTGGTTGTTAGGTTACAATGAGCAGTTCTTC
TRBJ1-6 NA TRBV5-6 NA CASSSASIGSYNSPLHF TGTGCCAGCAGCTCCGCCTCCATCGGCTCCTATAATTCACCCCTCCACTTT
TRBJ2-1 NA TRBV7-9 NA CASSYRDFEPIREQFF TGTGCCAGCAGCTACCGGGACTTTGAACCTATCCGTGAGCAGTTCTTC
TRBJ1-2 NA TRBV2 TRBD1 CASSEALLGQGTYGYTF TGTGCCAGCAGTGAAGCGTTACTAGGACAGGGAACCTATGGCTACACCTTC
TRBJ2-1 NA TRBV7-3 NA CASSLLHGVGDEQFF TGTGCCAGCAGCTTACTACACGGGGTTGGTGATGAGCAGTTCTTC
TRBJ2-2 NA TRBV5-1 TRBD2 CASSLVEAGVANTGELFF TGCGCCAGCAGCTTGGTCGAAGCGGGAGTTGCGAACACCGGGGAGCTGTTTTTT
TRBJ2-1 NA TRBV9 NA CASSVGDYAGANNEQFF TGTGCCAGCAGCGTAGGGGACTATGCGGGGGCTAACAATGAGCAGTTCTTC
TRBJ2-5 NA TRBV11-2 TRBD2 CASSLGLAGETQYF TGTGCCAGCAGCTTGGGACTAGCGGGAGAGACCCAGTACTTC
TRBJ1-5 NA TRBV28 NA CASSPYSGSNQPQHF TGTGCCAGCAGTCCGTACAGCGGCAGCAATCAGCCCCAGCATTTT
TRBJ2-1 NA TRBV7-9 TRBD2 CASSLLVVAGVRNEQFF TGTGCCAGCAGCTTATTGGTCGTAGCGGGAGTTAGAAATGAGCAGTTCTTC
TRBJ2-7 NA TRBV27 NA CASSIVGASGLLGEQYF TGTGCCAGCAGCATAGTGGGGGCTAGCGGCCTTCTGGGCGAGCAGTACTTC
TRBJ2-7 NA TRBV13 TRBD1 CASSLGTGRVEQYF TGTGCCAGCAGCCTAGGGACAGGTCGGGTCGAGCAGTACTTC
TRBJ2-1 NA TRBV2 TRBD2 CASREGGVAGGSPYNEQFF TGTGCCAGCAGGGAAGGTGGAGTAGCGGGAGGTTCGCCCTACAATGAGCAGTTCTTC
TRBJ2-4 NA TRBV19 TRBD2 CASSIMRGAKNIQYF TGTGCCAGTAGTATCATGCGGGGGGCCAAAAACATTCAGTACTTC
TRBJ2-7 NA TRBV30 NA CAWSAAGYEQYF TGTGCCTGGAGTGCCGCAGGGTACGAGCAGTACTTC
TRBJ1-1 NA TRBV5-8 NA CASSPGQMNTEAFF TGTGCCAGCAGCCCGGGACAAATGAACACTGAAGCTTTCTTT
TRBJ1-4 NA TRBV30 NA CAWSVGGEELFF TGTGCCTGGAGTGTCGGAGGTGAAGAACTGTTTTTT
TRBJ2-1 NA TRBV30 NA CAWSIGNEQFF TGTGCCTGGAGTATAGGGAATGAGCAGTTCTTC
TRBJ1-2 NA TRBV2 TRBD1 CASQDRGHGYTF TGTGCCAGTCAGGACAGGGGACATGGCTACACCTTC
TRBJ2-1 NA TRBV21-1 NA CASSKGEAYNEQFF TGTGCCAGCAGCAAAGGAGAAGCTTACAATGAGCAGTTCTTC
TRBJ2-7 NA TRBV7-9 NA CASSGTASYEQYF TGTGCCAGCAGCGGGACTGCCTCCTACGAGCAGTACTTC
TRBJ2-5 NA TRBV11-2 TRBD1 CASSLDRQQGVWETQYF TGTGCCAGCAGCTTAGACCGACAACAGGGGGTGTGGGAGACCCAGTACTTC
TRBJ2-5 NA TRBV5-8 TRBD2 CASSLGLAGDQETQYF TGTGCCAGCAGCCTGGGACTAGCGGGAGATCAAGAGACCCAGTACTTC
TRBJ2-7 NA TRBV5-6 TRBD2 CASSPPSGRGPYEQYF TGTGCCAGCAGCCCACCTAGCGGGAGGGGACCCTACGAGCAGTACTTC
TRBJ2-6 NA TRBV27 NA CASSLWAGANVLTF TGTGCCAGCAGTTTATGGGCTGGGGCCAACGTCCTGACTTTC
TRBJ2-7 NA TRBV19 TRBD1 CASSPGQGPYEQYF TGTGCCAGTAGTCCAGGACAGGGCCCCTACGAGCAGTACTTC
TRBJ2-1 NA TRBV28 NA CASRRNEQFF TGTGCCAGCAGACGTAATGAGCAGTTCTTC
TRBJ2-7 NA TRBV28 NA CARTPDPGVTGEQYF TGTGCCAGAACTCCAGACCCGGGCGTTACAGGGGAGCAGTACTTC
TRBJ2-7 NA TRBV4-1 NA CASSQESQGTYEQYF TGCGCCAGCAGCCAAGAGAGCCAGGGGACCTACGAGCAGTACTTC
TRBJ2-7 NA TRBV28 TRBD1 CASSFRGGQGAWEQYF TGTGCCAGCAGTTTCCGAGGGGGACAGGGTGCTTGGGAGCAGTACTTC